This paragraph reports one T cell receptor beta chain. Sequencing used immunoSEQ multiplex PCR; TCRdb keeps in-frame clones, though not all of them. Of over 50,000 clones listed, approximately 86% were seen once; the top ten hold approximately 5.4%. The sample comes from a study of technical replicates of blood from a few donors. The V gene's germline CDR1 is SNHLY and CDR2 FYNNEI. The CDR3 runs 12 residues. Between the trimmed V and J ends, which lost 10 bases and 4 bases, there was a span of 12 bases. The V call is TRBV2, the J call TRBJ2-3, with a tentative D call TRBD2 (5 bases). Sequencing was carried out using PBMCs. This TCR derives from a human donor in good health. Some clones in this sample may be carry-over from other donors' samples. The CDR3 nucleotides read TGTGCCACGGGGTACTTCCCAGATACGCAGTATTTT. Residues: CATGYFPDTQYF.